This TCR beta chain was sequenced during a study of Graves' ophthalmopathy and Graves' hyperthyroidism. The length of the CDR3 is 13 amino acids, counting both ends. Germline CDR1 reads SGHTA; CDR2 reads FQGNSA. This clonotype was observed once. The CDR3 does not end in the conserved phenylalanine or tryptophan, so this is likely a read error. No DNA is shown, since the ends of the CDR3 on it are uncertain; the CDR3 is the one TCRdb lists. RNA transcripts were the template, and TCR beta CDR3 regions were amplified from them. HTBI-primed first-round RT-PCR preceded second-round multiplex PCR. In TCRdb, the multiplex PCR reads were re-called with MiXCR into one record per CDR3 protein. This sample has about 420,000 distinct CDR3 sequences, with around 21% found just once.

This chain links TRBV7-2 with TRBJ2-2. The source material was peripheral blood. The source is a woman between 18 and 29 years old with stable Graves' hyperthyroidism. CDR3 residues: CASSLGARGELCY.